This T cell receptor (beta chain) was sequenced during a study of blood T cell repertoires in COVID-19. The table lists this clone with a count of one. In the original analysis: Amplification of reference gene primers provided the estimated nucleated cell counts. The assay was immunoSEQ multiplex PCR, and TCRdb's table has in-frame clones only and misses some. Clone size and the V and J calls come from that table; the DNA yielded D and trimming. The sample holds roughly 400,000 clones, over 75% seen once. Participants had their cohort set by participant-reported clinical history. The TCR originated in a woman aged 18-29 years who had been exposed to COVID-19. The source material was PBMCs or T cells enriched from blood (not recorded which).

For the CDR3, the DNA is TGTGCCAGCAGCTTTAGAGCCAAAAACATTCAGTACTTC. Translation: CASSFRAKNIQYF. This chain connects TRBV11-2 to TRBJ2-4; D is unclear. This CDR3 region has 13 residues. V lost 3 bases and J 0 bases, leaving 3 bases between the germline ends. CDR1 and CDR2 (germline): SGHAT, FQNNGV.